Listed here are 19 T cell receptor beta chains from one sample, sequenced in a study of T cells in Graves' hyperthyroidism and ophthalmopathy. The investigators amplified TCR beta CDR3 regions from RNA transcripts. During a first-round RT-PCR of the TCR CDR3, the HTBI primer set was used. MiXCR, run by TCRdb on the multiplex PCR reads, gives a single entry per CDR3 protein. The table lists about 380,000 distinct CDR3 sequences, approximately 17% of them singletons. Sequenced: blood. These receptors all stem from a man between 18 and 29 years old with Graves' ophthalmopathy.

There are a few counts of this clonotype. The rearrangement uses TRBV10-2 and TRBJ1-1; D unresolved. CDR1 and CDR2 from the germline V gene are WSHSY and SAAADI. Between the trimmed V and J ends, which lost 5 bases and 4 bases, there was a span of 14 bases. The CDR3 loop spans 14 amino acids. CDR3 coding DNA: TGCGCCAGCAGTAAACACGACCCTACCACTGAAGCTTTCTTT. Amino acid sequence: CASSKHDPTTEAFF.

The chain has TRBV29-1 and TRBJ1-4; TRBD1 aligns across 9 bases. This CDR3 spans 15 amino acids. Germline loops: CDR1 SQVTM, CDR2 ANQGSEA. J lost 2 bases, V lost 3 bases, and 4 bases had no gene match. For the CDR3, the DNA is TGCAGCGTTGATCTCGGGACAGGGACTAATGAAAAACTGTTTTTT. It translates to CSVDLGTGTNEKLFF.

This clonotype was seen a few times. This chain connects TRBV6-5 to TRBJ1-5; D remains unclear. Trimming pared 0 bases from V and 0 bases from J, leaving 6 bases between. In germline, CDR1 is MNHEY, CDR2 SVGAGI. The CDR3 runs to 15 residues. The CDR3 region has the DNA TGTGCCAGCAGTTACTCCCTTGGTAGCAATCAGCCCCAGCATTTT. This translates into CASSYSLGSNQPQHF.

CDR3 sequence: CASSRDLRAWTEAFF. Written as DNA, the CDR3 is TGTGCCAGCAGTCGGGACCTCCGGGCCTGGACTGAAGCTTTCTTT. The chain recombines TRBV12-3 or TRBV12-4 with TRBJ1-1, with D possibly matching TRBD1 (5 bases). The CDR3 sequence is 15 residues long. Between the trimmed V and J ends, which lost 5 bases and 5 bases, there was a span of 18 bases.

This clonotype was recorded at least ten times. V is TRBV14 and J is TRBJ2-5, with D hard to call. The V end was cut by 1 base, the J end by 4 bases, with 4 bases between. Germline-derived CDR1 and CDR2 are SGHDN and FVKESK. There are 12 residues in the CDR3. The CDR3 sequence: CASSQVSETQYF. CDR3 DNA: TGTGCCAGCAGCCAAGTGTCAGAGACCCAGTACTTC.

This clonotype was seen a handful of times. This sequence joins TRBV29-1 and TRBJ2-7, with no clear D. The V gene lost 6 bases and the J gene lost 1 base, with 16 bases spanning the gap. The CDR3 has 14 amino acids. Germline CDR1 SQVTM, CDR2 ANQGSEA. The chain's CDR3 is CSVRSFYGSYEQYF. The CDR3 DNA is TGCAGCGTCCGATCGTTTTACGGATCCTACGAGCAGTACTTC.

This clonotype was detected ten times or more. The chain is built from TRBV28 and TRBJ2-7; TRBD1 matches at 7 bases. Germline trimming cut 6 bases from V and 2 bases from J; bases unmatched to any gene: 7. The CDR3 loop spans 14 amino acids. Germline values: CDR1 MDHEN, CDR2 SYDVKM. The CDR3 coding sequence is TGTGCCAGCAGGGCCGGGACAGCTGCCTACGAGCAGTACTTC. Amino acids: CASRAGTAAYEQYF.

This clonotype was seen only a few times. This chain uses TRBV5-1 with TRBJ1-2; 9 bases fit TRBD1. Trimming took 3 bases from V and 7 from J; bases not matched to a gene: 13. Germline CDR1 reads SGHRS; CDR2 reads YFSETQ. The CDR3 loop spans 16 amino acids. In DNA form, the CDR3 reads TGCGCCAGCAGCTCCACCGGGACAGGGTTAGACCGTGGCTACACCTTC. Translated, it gives CASSSTGTGLDRGYTF. Filled out from reference TRBV5-1 and TRBJ1-2, the complete variable domain reads KAGVTQTPRYLIKTRGQQVTLSCSPISGHRSVSWYQQTPGQGLQFLFEYFSETQRNKGNFPGRFSGRQFSNSRSEMNVSTLELGDSALYLCASSSTGTGLDRGYTFGSGTRLTVV.

This clonotype occurred many times. V usage is TRBV6-6 and J usage is TRBJ2-7; 7 bases align to TRBD1. Germline V CDR1 and CDR2: MNHNY, SVGAGI (reference sequence). This CDR3 region has 14 residues. J was trimmed by 3 bases and V by 2 bases; bases with no gene match: 4. The CDR3 DNA reads TGTGCCAGCAGTTACCGGGACAGCAACTACGAGCAGTACTTC. This translates into CASSYRDSNYEQYF.

This clonotype was detected many times. The genes are TRBV7-2 and TRBJ2-1, with 9 bases identical to TRBD1. The CDR3 extends over 15 amino acids. Germline V gene sequence: CDR1 SGHTA, CDR2 FQGNSA. With 7 bases clipped from V and 4 bases from J, the junction kept 8 bases outside the gene matches. In DNA, the CDR3 is TGTGCCAGCAACTCACAGGGGACAGGGTACAATGAGCAGTTCTTC. Amino acids: CASNSQGTGYNEQFF.

This clonotype has just a few counts. The chain carries TRBV20-1 and TRBJ2-7, with D perhaps matching TRBD1 (5 bases). Germline V CDR1 and CDR2: DFQATT, SNEGSKA (reference sequence). The length of the CDR3 is 13 residues. The V gene lost 0 bases and the J gene lost 6 bases, with 12 bases spanning the gap. For the CDR3, the DNA is TGCAGTGCTAGAGAAGGGGTCACCTCCGAGCAGTACTTC. This sequence encodes CSAREGVTSEQYF.

This clonotype is labeled as large. The chain employs TRBV9 and TRBJ1-4, with D unresolved. This CDR3 is built from 12 residues. Between the trimmed V and J ends, which lost 0 bases and 8 bases, there was a span of 5 bases. In germline, CDR1 is SGDLS, CDR2 YYNGEE. The CDR3 coding sequence is TGTGCCAGCAGCGTAGAGGAGGAAAAACTGTTTTTT. Its protein product is CASSVEEEKLFF.

V and J are TRBV19 and TRBJ1-1; 8 bases fit TRBD1. The CDR3 runs 14 residues. From germline, CDR1 is LNHDA and CDR2 SQIVND (reference sequence). Trimming took 6 bases from V and 5 from J; bases not matched to a gene: 8. The CDR3 region has the DNA TGTGCCAGTAGCATTTCCAGGGGGCGTACTGAAGCTTTCTTT. Amino acid sequence: CASSISRGRTEAFF.

This clonotype was seen at least ten times. The V call is TRBV5-1, the J call TRBJ2-3; 7 bases align to TRBD1. The CDR3 extends over 15 amino acids. Germline-derived CDR1 and CDR2 are SGHRS and YFSETQ. The V gene end was trimmed by 3 bases and the J gene end by 0 bases; junction bases not matched to a gene: 4. The CDR3 spells CASSSGQLSTDTQYF. The CDR3 DNA reads as TGCGCCAGCAGCTCGGGACAGCTAAGCACAGATACGCAGTATTTT.

The chain carries TRBV7-9 and TRBJ1-5, with 8 bases matching TRBD1. CDR1 is SEHNR and CDR2 is FQNEAQ in the germline V gene (reference sequence). Unmatched junction bases numbered 8, after V lost 5 bases and J lost 2 bases. CDR3 length: 16 residues. The CDR3 DNA reads TGTGCCAGCAGCGCCCCAGGGGGCGAGGGCAATCAGCCCCAGCATTTT. It codes for CASSAPGGEGNQPQHF.

This clonotype was picked up many times. The rearrangement joins TRBV3-1 to TRBJ1-2; 8 bases agree with TRBD1. CDR3 length: 14 residues. Germline assignment: CDR1 LGHDT and CDR2 YNNKEL (reference sequence). V gave up 4 bases and J gave up 8 bases; unmatched junction bases: 9. CDR3 residues: CASSPSDREGGYTF. The CDR3 DNA is TGTGCCAGCAGCCCATCGGACAGGGAAGGAGGCTACACCTTC.

In this sample, this clonotype turned up a few times. This sequence joins TRBV7-8 and TRBJ1-4; the D is unclear. The ends were cut back, 5 bases at V and 6 bases at J, with 13 bases in the middle. The CDR3 spans 14 residues. CDR1 is SGHVS, CDR2 FQNEAQ, per germline. This CDR3 is CASSPWTGDEKLFF. DNA for the CDR3: TGTGCCAGCAGCCCGTGGACTGGGGATGAAAAACTGTTTTTT.

This clonotype was observed many times. V and J are TRBV6-2 or TRBV6-3 and TRBJ2-3, with a tentative D call TRBD2 (5 bases). V was trimmed by 9 bases and J by 4 bases, leaving 17 bases between them. The V gene's germline CDR1 is MNHEY and CDR2 SVGEGT. The CDR3 is made up of 14 amino acids. The CDR3 DNA is TGTGCCAGTAAGAATAGTGGAGGCGCAGATACGCAGTATTTT. This gives the protein CASKNSGGADTQYF.

This clonotype appeared many times. The chain recombines TRBV27 with TRBJ1-2; 8 nucleotides match TRBD1. The CDR3 runs to 14 residues. V was clipped by 5 bases and J by 8 bases; unmatched bases: 10. Looked up from germline, CDR1 is MNHEY and CDR2 is SMNVEV (reference sequence). CDR3 region: CASSPLDRAHGYTF. The DNA for the CDR3 is TGTGCCAGCAGTCCCCTGGACAGGGCGCACGGCTACACCTTC.